Presented here are 14 T cell receptor beta chains from one specimen sequenced in a study of OX40 agonist ivuxolimab in advanced cancers. The protocol was immunoSEQ multiplex PCR, while the TCRdb copy is restricted to in-frame clones and leaves out a portion. Of approximately 75,000 clones in the sample, around 90% were seen once. The source was CD4+ or CD8+ T cells sorted from blood, collected in a trial of the OX40 agonist ivuxolimab. These receptors originate from an adult with an advanced solid tumor such as melanoma, head and neck, liver or kidney cancer.

This clone was seen just once. The same CDR3 is also encoded by other DNA sequences in this sample. The chain recombines TRBV30 with TRBJ1-5; the D gene is possibly TRBD1 (5 bases). With 0 bases removed from V and 4 bases from J, the gap between germline ends came to 10 bases. This CDR3 is 14 amino acids long. The V gene's germline CDR1 is GTSNPN and CDR2 SVGIG (reference sequence). The DNA for the CDR3 is TGTGCCTGGAGTGTCCCAGGGACGAATCAGCCCCAGCATTTT. Its translation is CAWSVPGTNQPQHF.

The gene calls are TRBV28 and TRBJ2-6; D not resolved. From germline, CDR1 is MDHEN and CDR2 SYDVKM. V lost 1 base, J lost 0 bases, and 1 base lay in between. The CDR3 is made up of 14 amino acids. This CDR3 reads CASSLYSGANVLTF. The CDR3 DNA reads TGTGCCAGCAGTTTATACTCTGGGGCCAACGTCCTGACTTTC.

This clone has only a few counts. The rearrangement joins TRBV7-6 to TRBJ1-3, with D tentatively TRBD1 (6 bases). Trimming removed 0 bases at V and 3 bases at J, with 9 bases between. The germline gives CDR1 SGHVS, CDR2 FNYEAQ. This CDR3 has 15 amino acids. CDR3 coding DNA: TGTGCCAGCAGCTTAGCGTCAGGGGTTGGAAACACCATATATTTT. This sequence encodes CASSLASGVGNTIYF. The full variable domain, in which reference TRBV7-6 and TRBJ1-3 provide the parts outside the CDR3, is GAGVSQSPRYKVTKRGQDVALRCDPISGHVSLYWYRQALGQGPEFLTYFNYEAQQDKSGLPNDRFSAERPEGSISTLTIQRTEQRDSAMYRCASSLASGVGNTIYFGEGSWLTVV.

This chain links TRBV29-1 with TRBJ2-5, with 9 bases fitting TRBD2. This CDR3 has 15 residues. CDR1 is SQVTM and CDR2 is ANQGSEA in the germline V gene. The V and J ends lost 4 bases and 2 bases, in that order; junction bases with no gene match: 8. CDR3: CSVVFGGGGQETQYF. Written as DNA, the CDR3 is TGCAGCGTTGTGTTCGGCGGGGGGGGGCAAGAGACCCAGTACTTC.

The chain couples TRBV7-2 to TRBJ1-2; 7 bases are a match to TRBD1. Unmatched junction bases numbered 1, after V lost 2 bases and J lost 4 bases. The CDR3 is made up of 13 amino acids. CDR1 and CDR2 (germline): SGHTA, FQGNSA. Here the CDR3 reads CASSLRDSYGYTF. The DNA for the CDR3 is TGTGCCAGCAGCTTAAGGGACAGCTATGGCTACACCTTC.

This chain connects TRBV7-2 to TRBJ2-3, with TRBD1 identical over 10 bases. The CDR3 contains 17 residues. Germline-derived CDR1 and CDR2 are SGHTA and FQGNSA. V shed 0 bases, J shed 1 base, and the junction held 4 bases outside the gene matches. The CDR3 is CASSLAWGTGGTDTQYF. The CDR3 nucleotides are TGTGCCAGCAGCTTAGCTTGGGGGACAGGGGGCACAGATACGCAGTATTTT. Variable domain in full (rest from reference TRBV7-2 and TRBJ2-3): GAGVSQSPSNKVTEKGKDVELRCDPISGHTALYWYRQSLGQGLEFLIYFQGNSAPDKSGLPSDRFSAERTGGSVSTLTIQRTQQEDSAVYLCASSLAWGTGGTDTQYFGPGTRLTVL.

The CDR3 DNA sequence: TGTGCCAGCAGCTTAAGGACAGGGAGAGCCTACGAGCAGTACTTC. Its translation: CASSLRTGRAYEQYF. The chain is built from TRBV7-9 and TRBJ2-7; TRBD1 aligns across 8 bases. The germline CDR1 and CDR2 sequences are SEHNR and FQNEAQ (reference sequence). J gave up 2 bases and V 2 bases, and 5 bases lay outside the gene matches. The CDR3 is made up of 15 amino acids.

The rearrangement uses TRBV4-2 and TRBJ2-1; the D gene is possibly TRBD2 (6 bases). The germline gives CDR1 LGHNA, CDR2 YNFKEQ. This CDR3 has 17 amino acids. V dropped 0 bases and J dropped 0 bases, with 12 bases sitting between them. The CDR3 sequence: CASSQETSPRSYNEQFF. The CDR3, as DNA: TGTGCCAGCAGCCAAGAGACTAGTCCCCGCTCCTACAATGAGCAGTTCTTC.

In the case of this clone: Other DNA variants within this sample encode the same CDR3. The J gene is TRBJ2-5, the V gene TRBV27; D is unclear. This CDR3 comprises 13 residues. Germline V gene sequence: CDR1 MNHEY, CDR2 SMNVEV (reference sequence). V was clipped by 2 bases and J by 4 bases, with 8 bases between them. The CDR3 sequence: CASSLGPPETQYF. The CDR3 nucleotides read TGTGCCAGCAGTTTAGGCCCCCCAGAGACCCAGTACTTC.

The chain is built from TRBV9 and TRBJ2-3, with TRBD2 identical over 14 bases. Germline trimming cut 3 bases from V and 4 bases from J; bases unmatched to any gene: 13. Germline CDR1 SGDLS, CDR2 YYNGEE. This CDR3 contains 19 residues. As DNA, the CDR3 is TGTGCCAGCAGCGGATTGACTAGCGGGAGGGGGGTTCGAGCAGATACGCAGTATTTT. Translated: CASSGLTSGRGVRADTQYF.

This rearrangement joins TRBV30 to TRBJ2-7; possibly TRBD2 for D (7 bases). This CDR3 is built from 15 residues. V was trimmed by 0 bases and J by 9 bases, leaving 21 bases between them. In germline, CDR1 is GTSNPN, CDR2 SVGIG (reference sequence). CDR3 DNA sequence: TGTGCCTGGAGTGTACCCGGCGGGGGCGAGGTAGGGCAGTACTTC. Its translation: CAWSVPGGGEVGQYF.

There are a few counts of this clone. The chain has TRBV6-1 and TRBJ1-5; 7 nucleotides line up with TRBD1. The CDR3 contains 15 residues. V was pared by 4 bases and J by 9 bases, with 12 bases of the junction left unmatched. CDR1 and CDR2 from the germline V gene are MNHNS and SASEGT. CDR3: CASSATGNTSPPQHF. CDR3 sequence (DNA): TGTGCCAGCAGTGCGACAGGGAATACCAGCCCGCCCCAGCATTTT.

The V call is TRBV7-9, the J call TRBJ1-2; D is unresolved. The V end was cut by 5 bases, the J end by 3 bases, with 10 bases between. This CDR3 contains 13 residues. Germline CDR1 is SEHNR and CDR2 is FQNEAQ (reference sequence). The CDR3 loop reads CASSLHGDYGYTF. CDR3 nucleotide sequence: TGTGCCAGCAGCCTACACGGAGACTATGGCTACACCTTC.

V and J are TRBV4-1 and TRBJ1-1; D not resolved. Germline CDR1 reads MGHRA; CDR2 reads YSYEKL. The CDR3 extends over 13 amino acids. V lost 6 bases to trimming and J lost 0 bases, with 8 bases between them. The CDR3: CASRGNMNTEAFF. The DNA of the CDR3 is TGCGCCAGCAGGGGGAACATGAACACTGAAGCTTTCTTT.